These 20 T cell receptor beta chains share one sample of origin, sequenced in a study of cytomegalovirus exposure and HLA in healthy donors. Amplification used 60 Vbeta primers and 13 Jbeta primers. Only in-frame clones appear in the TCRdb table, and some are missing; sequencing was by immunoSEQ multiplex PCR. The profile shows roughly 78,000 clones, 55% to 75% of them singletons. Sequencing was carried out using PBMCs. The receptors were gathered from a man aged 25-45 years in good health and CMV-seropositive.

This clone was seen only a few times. CDR3 residues: CASTRSTASPDSPLHF. CDR3 DNA sequence: TGTGCCAGCACGCGTTCGACAGCCTCCCCGGATTCACCCCTCCACTTT. The rearrangement uses TRBV25-1 and TRBJ1-6, with D possibly matching TRBD1 (5 bases). Deletions cut 7 bases from V and 8 bases from J, with 21 bases between. The CDR3 length is 16 residues. CDR1 MGHDK and CDR2 SYGVNS come from the germline V gene.

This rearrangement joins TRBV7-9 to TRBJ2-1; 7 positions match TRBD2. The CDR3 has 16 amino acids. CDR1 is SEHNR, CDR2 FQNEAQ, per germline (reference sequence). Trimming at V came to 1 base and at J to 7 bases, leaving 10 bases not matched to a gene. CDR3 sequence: CASSLGSGGRGNEQFF. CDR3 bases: TGTGCCAGCAGCTTAGGCAGCGGCGGGAGAGGGAATGAGCAGTTCTTC.

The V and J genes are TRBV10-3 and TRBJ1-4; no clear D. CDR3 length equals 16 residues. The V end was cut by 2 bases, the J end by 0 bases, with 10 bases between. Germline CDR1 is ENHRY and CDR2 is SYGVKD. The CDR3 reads CAISEGLATTNEKLFF. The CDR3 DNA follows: TGTGCCATCAGTGAGGGACTGGCAACAACTAATGAAAAACTGTTTTTT.

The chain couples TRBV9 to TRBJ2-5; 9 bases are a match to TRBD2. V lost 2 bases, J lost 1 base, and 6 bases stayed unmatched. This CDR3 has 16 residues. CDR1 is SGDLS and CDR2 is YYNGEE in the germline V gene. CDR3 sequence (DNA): TGTGCCAGCAGCGTTTACGGAGCGGGGGGCCAAGAGACCCAGTACTTC. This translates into CASSVYGAGGQETQYF.

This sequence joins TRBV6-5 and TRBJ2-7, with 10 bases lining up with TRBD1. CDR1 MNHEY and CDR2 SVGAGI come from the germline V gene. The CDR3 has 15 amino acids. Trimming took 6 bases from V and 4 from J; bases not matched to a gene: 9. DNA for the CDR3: TGTGCCAGCAGGGACCGGGACAGGGGTTCTTACGAGCAGTACTTC. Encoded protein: CASRDRDRGSYEQYF.

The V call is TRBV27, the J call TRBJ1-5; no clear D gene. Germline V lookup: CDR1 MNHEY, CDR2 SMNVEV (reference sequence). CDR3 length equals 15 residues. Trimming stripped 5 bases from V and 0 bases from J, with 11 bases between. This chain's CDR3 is CASSASGYSNQPQHF. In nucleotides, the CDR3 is TGTGCCAGCAGTGCCTCGGGGTATAGCAATCAGCCCCAGCATTTT.

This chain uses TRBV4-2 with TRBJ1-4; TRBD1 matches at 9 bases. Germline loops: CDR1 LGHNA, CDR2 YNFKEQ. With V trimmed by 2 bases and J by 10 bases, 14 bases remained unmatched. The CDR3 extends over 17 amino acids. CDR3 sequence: CASSQNDRGTGVVKLFF. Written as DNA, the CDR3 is TGTGCCAGCAGCCAAAATGACAGGGGGACCGGCGTGGTAAAACTGTTTTTT.

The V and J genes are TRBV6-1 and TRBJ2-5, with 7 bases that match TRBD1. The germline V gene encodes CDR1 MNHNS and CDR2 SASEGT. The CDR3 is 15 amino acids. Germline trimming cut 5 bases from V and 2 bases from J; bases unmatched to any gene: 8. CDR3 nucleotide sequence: TGTGCCAGCAGTACTTTAAGGGGGCTACAAGAGACCCAGTACTTC. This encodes CASSTLRGLQETQYF.

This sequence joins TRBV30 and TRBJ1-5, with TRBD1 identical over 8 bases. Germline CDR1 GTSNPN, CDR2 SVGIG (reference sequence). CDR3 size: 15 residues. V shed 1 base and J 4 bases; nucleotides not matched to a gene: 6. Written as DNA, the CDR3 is TGTGCCTGGAGTGACCTCGGGACAGGAAATCAGCCCCAGCATTTT. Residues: CAWSDLGTGNQPQHF.

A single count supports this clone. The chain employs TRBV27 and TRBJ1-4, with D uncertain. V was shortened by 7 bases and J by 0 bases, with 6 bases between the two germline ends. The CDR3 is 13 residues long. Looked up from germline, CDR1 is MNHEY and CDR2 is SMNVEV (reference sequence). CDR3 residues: CASTRSTNEKLFF. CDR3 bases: TGTGCCAGCACCCGTTCAACTAATGAAAAACTGTTTTTT. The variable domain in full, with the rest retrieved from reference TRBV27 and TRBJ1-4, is EAQVTQNPRYLITVTGKKLTVTCSQNMNHEYMSWYRQDPGLGLRQIYYSMNVEVTDKGDVPEGYKVSRKEKRNFPLILESPSPNQTSLYFCASTRSTNEKLFFGSGTQLSVL.

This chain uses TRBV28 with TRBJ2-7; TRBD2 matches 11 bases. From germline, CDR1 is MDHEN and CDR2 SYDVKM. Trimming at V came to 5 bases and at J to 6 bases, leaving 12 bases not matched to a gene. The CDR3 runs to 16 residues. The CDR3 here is CASSDTSGGPLGEQYF. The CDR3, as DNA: TGTGCCAGCAGTGACACTAGCGGGGGTCCACTGGGCGAGCAGTACTTC.

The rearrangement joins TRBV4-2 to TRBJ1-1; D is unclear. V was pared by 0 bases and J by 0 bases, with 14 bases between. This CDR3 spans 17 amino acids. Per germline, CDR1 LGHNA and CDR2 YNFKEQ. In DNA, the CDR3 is TGTGCCAGCAGCCAAGATCCCTCGGAGGTCCTGAACACTGAAGCTTTCTTT. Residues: CASSQDPSEVLNTEAFF.

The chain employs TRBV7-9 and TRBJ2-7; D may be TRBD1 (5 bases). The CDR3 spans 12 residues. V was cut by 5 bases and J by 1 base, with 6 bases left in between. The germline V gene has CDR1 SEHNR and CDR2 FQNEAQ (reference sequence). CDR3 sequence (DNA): TGTGCCAGCAGCCAGGGATCCTACGAGCAGTACTTC. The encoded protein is CASSQGSYEQYF.

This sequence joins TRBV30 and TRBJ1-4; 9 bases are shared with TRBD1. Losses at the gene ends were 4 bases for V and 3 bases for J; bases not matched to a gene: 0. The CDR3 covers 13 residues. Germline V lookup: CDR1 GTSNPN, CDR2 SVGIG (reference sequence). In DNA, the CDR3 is TGTGCCTGGAACAGGGGGCCTAATGAAAAACTGTTTTTT. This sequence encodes CAWNRGPNEKLFF. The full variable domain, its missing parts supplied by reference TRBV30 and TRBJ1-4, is SQTIHQWPATLVQPVGSPLSLECTVEGTSNPNLYWYRQAAGRGLQLLFYSVGIGQISSEVPQNLSASRPQDRQFILSSKKLLLSDSGFYLCAWNRGPNEKLFFGSGTQLSVL.

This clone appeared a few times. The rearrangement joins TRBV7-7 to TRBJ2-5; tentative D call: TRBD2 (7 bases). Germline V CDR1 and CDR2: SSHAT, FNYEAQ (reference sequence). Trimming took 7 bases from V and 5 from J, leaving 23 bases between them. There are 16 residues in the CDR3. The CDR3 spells CASTQGGGLPGETQYF. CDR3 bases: TGTGCCAGCACCCAGGGAGGGGGGCTCCCGGGGGAGACCCAGTACTTC.

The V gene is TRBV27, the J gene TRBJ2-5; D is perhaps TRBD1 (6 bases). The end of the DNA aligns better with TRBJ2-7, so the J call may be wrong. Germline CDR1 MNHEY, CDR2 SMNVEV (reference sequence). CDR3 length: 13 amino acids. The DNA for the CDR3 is TGTGCCAGCAGTTTTAAACAGGGCGACGAGCAGTACTTC. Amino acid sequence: CASSFKQGDEQYF.

The DNA of the CDR3 is TGTGCCAGTAGTGGGCAGCTCAACACTGAAGCTTTCTTT. It is translated as CASSGQLNTEAFF. This chain links TRBV19 with TRBJ1-1; D call uncertain. Germline V lookup: CDR1 LNHDA, CDR2 SQIVND (reference sequence). With 5 bases removed from V and 2 bases from J, the gap between germline ends came to 9 bases. This CDR3 comprises 13 residues.

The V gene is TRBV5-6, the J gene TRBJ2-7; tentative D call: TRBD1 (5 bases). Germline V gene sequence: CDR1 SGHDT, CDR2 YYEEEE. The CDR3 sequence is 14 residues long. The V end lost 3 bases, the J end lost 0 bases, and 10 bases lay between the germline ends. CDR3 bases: TGTGCCAGCAGCTACCAGACAGTCTCCTACGAGCAGTACTTC. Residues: CASSYQTVSYEQYF.

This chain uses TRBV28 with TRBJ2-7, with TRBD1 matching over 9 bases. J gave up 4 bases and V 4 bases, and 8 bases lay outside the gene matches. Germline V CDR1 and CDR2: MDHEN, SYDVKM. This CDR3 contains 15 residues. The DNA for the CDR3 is TGTGCCAGCAGTTCCTCGAAGACAGGGGGGTACGAGCAGTACTTC. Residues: CASSSSKTGGYEQYF.

In DNA form, the CDR3 reads TGCGCCAGCAGCCAGATGGGCACGGCAGGAAACACCATATATTTT. Protein product: CASSQMGTAGNTIYF. This rearrangement joins TRBV5-1 to TRBJ1-3; D is undetermined. The CDR3 length is 15 residues. Trimming left V 4 bases short and J 4 bases short, with 15 bases between. Germline-derived CDR1 and CDR2 are SGHRS and YFSETQ.